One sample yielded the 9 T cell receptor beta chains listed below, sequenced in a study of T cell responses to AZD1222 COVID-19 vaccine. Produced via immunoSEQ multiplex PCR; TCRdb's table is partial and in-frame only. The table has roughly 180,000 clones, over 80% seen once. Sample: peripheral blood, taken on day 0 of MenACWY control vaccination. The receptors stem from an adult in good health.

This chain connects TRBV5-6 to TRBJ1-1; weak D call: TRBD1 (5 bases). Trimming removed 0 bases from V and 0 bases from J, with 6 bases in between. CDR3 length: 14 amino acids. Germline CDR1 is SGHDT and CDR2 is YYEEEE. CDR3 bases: TGTGCCAGCAGCTTGGGGGGCCTGAACACTGAAGCTTTCTTT. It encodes CASSLGGLNTEAFF.

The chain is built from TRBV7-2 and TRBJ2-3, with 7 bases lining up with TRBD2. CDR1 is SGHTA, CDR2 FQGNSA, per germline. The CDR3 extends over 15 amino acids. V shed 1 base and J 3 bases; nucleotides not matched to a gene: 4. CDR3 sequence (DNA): TGTGCCAGCAGCTTAGTTGCGGGGGAGACAGATACGCAGTATTTT. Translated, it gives CASSLVAGETDTQYF.

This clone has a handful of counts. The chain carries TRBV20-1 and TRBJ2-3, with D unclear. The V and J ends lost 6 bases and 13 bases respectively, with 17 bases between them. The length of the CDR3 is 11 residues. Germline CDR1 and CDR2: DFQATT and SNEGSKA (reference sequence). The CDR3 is CSAESASVKYF. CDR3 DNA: TGCAGTGCGGAATCGGCCTCGGTCAAGTATTTT.

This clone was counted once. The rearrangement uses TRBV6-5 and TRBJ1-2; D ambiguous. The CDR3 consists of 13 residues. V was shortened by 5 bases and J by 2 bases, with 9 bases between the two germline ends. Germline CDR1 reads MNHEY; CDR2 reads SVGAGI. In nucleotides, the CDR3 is TGTGCCAGCAGTACCCGAGGGAACTATGGCTACACCTTC. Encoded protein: CASSTRGNYGYTF.

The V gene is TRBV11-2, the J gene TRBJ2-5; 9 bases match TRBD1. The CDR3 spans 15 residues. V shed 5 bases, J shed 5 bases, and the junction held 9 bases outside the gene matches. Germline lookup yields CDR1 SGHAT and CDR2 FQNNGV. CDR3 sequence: CASSAPGQGVETQYF. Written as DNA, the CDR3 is TGTGCCAGCAGCGCACCGGGACAGGGAGTCGAGACCCAGTACTTC.

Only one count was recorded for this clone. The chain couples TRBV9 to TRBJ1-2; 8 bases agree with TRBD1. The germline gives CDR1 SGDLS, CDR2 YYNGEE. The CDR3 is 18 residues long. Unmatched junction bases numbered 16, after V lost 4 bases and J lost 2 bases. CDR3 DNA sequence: TGTGCCAGCAGCCCCTCTGGGACAGGCTCTAGCCCAAACTATGGCTACACCTTC. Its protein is CASSPSGTGSSPNYGYTF.

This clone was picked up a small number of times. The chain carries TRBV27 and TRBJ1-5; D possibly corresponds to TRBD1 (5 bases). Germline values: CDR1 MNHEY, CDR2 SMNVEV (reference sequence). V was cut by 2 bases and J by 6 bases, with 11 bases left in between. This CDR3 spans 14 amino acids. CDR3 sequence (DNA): TGTGCCAGCAGTTTAGCGGGGGTCACTCAGCCCCAGCATTTT. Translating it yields CASSLAGVTQPQHF.

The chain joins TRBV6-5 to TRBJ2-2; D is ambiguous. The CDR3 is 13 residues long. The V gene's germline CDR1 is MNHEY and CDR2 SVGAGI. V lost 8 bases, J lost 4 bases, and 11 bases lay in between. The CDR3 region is CASASRFTGELFF. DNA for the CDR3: TGTGCCAGCGCTTCGCGTTTCACCGGGGAGCTGTTTTTT.

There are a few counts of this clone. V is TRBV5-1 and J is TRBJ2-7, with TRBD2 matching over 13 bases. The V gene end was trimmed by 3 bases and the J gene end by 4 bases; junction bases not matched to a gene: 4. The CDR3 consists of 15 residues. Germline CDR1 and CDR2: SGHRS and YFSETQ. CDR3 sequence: CASSSGTSGAYEQYF. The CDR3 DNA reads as TGCGCCAGCAGCTCGGGGACTAGCGGGGCTTACGAGCAGTACTTC.